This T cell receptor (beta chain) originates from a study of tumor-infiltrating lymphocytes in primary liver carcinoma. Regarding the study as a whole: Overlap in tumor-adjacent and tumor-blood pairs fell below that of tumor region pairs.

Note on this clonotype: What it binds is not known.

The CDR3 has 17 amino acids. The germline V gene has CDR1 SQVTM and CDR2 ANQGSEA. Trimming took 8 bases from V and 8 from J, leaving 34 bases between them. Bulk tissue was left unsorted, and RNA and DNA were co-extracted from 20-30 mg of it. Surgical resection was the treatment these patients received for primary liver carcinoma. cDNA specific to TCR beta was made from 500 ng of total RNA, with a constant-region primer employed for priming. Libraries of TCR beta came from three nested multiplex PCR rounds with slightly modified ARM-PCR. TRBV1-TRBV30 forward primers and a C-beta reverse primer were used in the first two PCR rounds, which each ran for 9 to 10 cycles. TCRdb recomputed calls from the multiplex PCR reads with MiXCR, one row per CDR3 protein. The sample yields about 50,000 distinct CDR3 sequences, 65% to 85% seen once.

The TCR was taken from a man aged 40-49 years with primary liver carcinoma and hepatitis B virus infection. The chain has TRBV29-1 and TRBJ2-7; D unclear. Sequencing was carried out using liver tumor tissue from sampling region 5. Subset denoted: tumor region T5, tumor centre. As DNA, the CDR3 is TGCAGCATCCTAGGGCGCTTCGACGGACCCCCCTCATACAAGCAGTACTTC. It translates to CSILGRFDGPPSYKQYF.